Below are 5 T cell receptor beta chains sequenced from a single sample in a study of metastatic and nonmetastatic thyroid tumors. Thyroid surgery was performed in patients who had received no treatment beforehand. Using MiXCR, TCRdb reanalyzed the PCR reads. Among some 6,900 clones listed, about 29% were seen once. The specimen sequenced was adjacent normal tissue. The receptors originated from a female donor with papillary thyroid cancer or a benign thyroid nodule (not recorded which). Some clones in this sample may be carry-over from other donors' samples.

J is TRBJ2-3 and V is TRBV20-1, with TRBD2 matching 13 bases. The CDR3 extends over 17 amino acids. V lost 6 bases, J lost 2 bases, and 11 bases stayed unmatched. CDR1 is DFQATT, CDR2 SNEGSKA, per germline (reference sequence). Here the CDR3 DNA reads TGCAGTGCCAACGGACTAGCGGGAGAAGGGGACACAGATACGCAGTATTTT. This translates into CSANGLAGEGDTDTQYF.

The J gene is TRBJ1-2, the V gene TRBV3-1, with D perhaps TRBD1 (6 bases). Germline V gives CDR1 LGHDT, CDR2 YNNKEL (reference sequence). V was trimmed by 1 base and J by 6 bases, leaving 15 bases between them. This CDR3 comprises 15 residues. The CDR3 sequence: CASSQVEGGKNGYTF. The CDR3 nucleotides read TGTGCCAGCAGCCAAGTGGAGGGGGGGAAGAATGGCTACACCTTC.

V is TRBV20-1 and J is TRBJ2-1; D is unclear. The V gene lost 1 base and the J gene lost 5 bases, with 15 bases spanning the gap. The CDR3 spans 15 residues. The germline gives CDR1 DFQATT, CDR2 SNEGSKA (reference sequence). In DNA form, the CDR3 reads TGCAGTGCTAGAGGCCCTTTGGCGGCCAACAATGAGCAGTTCTTC. Its translation is CSARGPLAANNEQFF.

By share, this clone ranks as medium-sized. The rearrangement links TRBV3-1 to TRBJ1-3; D call uncertain. Trimming removed 4 bases at V and 2 bases at J, with 18 bases between. There are 17 residues in the CDR3. In germline, CDR1 is LGHDT, CDR2 YNNKEL (reference sequence). The CDR3 loop is CASSPGEAARPGNTIYF. As DNA, the CDR3 is TGTGCCAGCAGCCCCGGGGAAGCTGCTCGCCCTGGAAACACCATATATTTT.

This clone was picked up a small number of times. The chain combines TRBV6-1 with TRBJ2-7; D is undetermined. The CDR3 has 13 amino acids. V lost 3 bases, J lost 3 bases, and 9 bases lay in between. CDR1 and CDR2 (germline): MNHNS, SASEGT. The DNA of the CDR3 is TGTGCCAGCAGTGAGGAACCATACTACGAGCAGTACTTC. It specifies CASSEEPYYEQYF.